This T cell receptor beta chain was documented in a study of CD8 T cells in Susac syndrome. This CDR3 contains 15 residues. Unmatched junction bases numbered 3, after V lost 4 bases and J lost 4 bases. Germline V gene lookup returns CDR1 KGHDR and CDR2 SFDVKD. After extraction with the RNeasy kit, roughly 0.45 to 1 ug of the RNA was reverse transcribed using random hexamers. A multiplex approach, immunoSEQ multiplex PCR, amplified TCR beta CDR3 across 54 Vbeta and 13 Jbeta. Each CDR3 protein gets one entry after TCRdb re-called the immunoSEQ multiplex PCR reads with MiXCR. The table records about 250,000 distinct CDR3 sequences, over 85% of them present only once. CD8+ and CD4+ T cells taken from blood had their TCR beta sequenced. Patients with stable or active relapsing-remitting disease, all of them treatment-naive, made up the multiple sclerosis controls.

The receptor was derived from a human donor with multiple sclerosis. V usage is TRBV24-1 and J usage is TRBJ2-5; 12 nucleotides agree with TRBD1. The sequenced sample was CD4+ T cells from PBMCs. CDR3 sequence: CATSDPGQGAETQYF. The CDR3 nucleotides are TGTGCCACCAGTGACCCGGGACAGGGGGCAGAGACCCAGTACTTC.